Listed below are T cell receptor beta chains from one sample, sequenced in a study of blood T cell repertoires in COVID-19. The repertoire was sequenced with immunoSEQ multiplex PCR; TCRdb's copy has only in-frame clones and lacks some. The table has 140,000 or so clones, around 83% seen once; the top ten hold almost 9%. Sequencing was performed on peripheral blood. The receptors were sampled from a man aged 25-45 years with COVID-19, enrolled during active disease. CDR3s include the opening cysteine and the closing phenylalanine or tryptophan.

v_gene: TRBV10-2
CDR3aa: CASSESGLAGYNEQFF

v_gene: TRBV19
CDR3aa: CASSPRTSGKKTQYF

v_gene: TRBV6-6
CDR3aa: CASRNWDSSYEQYF

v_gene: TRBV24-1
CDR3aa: CATRPTSGSYEQYF

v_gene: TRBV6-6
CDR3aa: CASSRGQNLEKLFF

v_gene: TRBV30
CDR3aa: CAWTLVGGYEQYF

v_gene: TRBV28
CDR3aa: CASTTGRNQPQHF

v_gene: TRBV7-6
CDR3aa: CASSPRGDSGANVLTF

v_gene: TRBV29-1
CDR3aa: CSVEGGERDTEAFF

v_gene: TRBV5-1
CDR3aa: CASSRGQGTGELFF

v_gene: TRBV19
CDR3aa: CASSHQGANAEAFF

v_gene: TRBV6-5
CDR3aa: CASSYEGASYNEQFF

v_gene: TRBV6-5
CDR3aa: CASSHEGLRAFF

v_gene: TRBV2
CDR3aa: CASSEVGDLSGANVLTF

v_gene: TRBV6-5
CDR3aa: CASSSTGLTYEQYF

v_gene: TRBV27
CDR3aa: CASSPGGSSYEQYF

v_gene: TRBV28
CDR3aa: CASSGTGSSYEQYF

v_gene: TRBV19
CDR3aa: CASSTPPRLSSTDTQYF

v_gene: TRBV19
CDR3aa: CASSKGQGPAGANVLTF

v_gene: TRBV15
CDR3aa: CATSRRGVGGRVGETQYF

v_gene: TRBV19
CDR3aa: CASSISARGDYEQYF

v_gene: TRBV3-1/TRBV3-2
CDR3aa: CASSRSSSGSNEQFF

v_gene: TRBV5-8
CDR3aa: CASSLGPGDYGYTF

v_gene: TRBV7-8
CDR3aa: CASSRTENYEQYF

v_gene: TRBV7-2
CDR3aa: CASSPDRGTYEQYF

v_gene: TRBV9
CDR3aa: CASSVGGARYEQYF

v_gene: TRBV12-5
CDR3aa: CASGRGQPQGRGYTF

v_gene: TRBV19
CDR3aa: CASSVTAGQGTDTQYF

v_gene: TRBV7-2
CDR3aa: CASSLAPGGTNQPQHF

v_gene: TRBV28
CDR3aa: CASSRRQSSGNTIYF

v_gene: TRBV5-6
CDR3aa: CASSLIFYGYTF

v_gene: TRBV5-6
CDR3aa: CASSLDFSGNTIYF

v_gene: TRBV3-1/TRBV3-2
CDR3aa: CASSQDVPGGTDTQYF

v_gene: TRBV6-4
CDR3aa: CASSEREDTDTQYF

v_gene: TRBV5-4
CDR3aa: CASSLQNAPYGYTF

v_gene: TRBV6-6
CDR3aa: CASSYSASGGYNEQFF

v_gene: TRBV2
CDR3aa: CASNGGSGRQPQHF

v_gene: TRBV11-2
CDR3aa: CASSPPGGAYEQYF

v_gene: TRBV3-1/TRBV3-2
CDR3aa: CASSQHQPTARTDTQYF

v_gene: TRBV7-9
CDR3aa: CASSPPTGGDGEKLFF

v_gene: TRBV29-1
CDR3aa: CSVEALKGGVNTEAFF

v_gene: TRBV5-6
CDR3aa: CASSWGPNTGELFF

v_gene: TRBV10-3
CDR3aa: CAIRSGTVLSSSSSPLHF

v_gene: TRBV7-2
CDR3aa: CASSGGTQSSGANVLTF

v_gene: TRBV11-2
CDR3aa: CASSLRAGSSGANVLTF

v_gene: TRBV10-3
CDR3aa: CAISEDTFNEKLFF

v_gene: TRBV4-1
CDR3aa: CASSRGLGSHEQYF

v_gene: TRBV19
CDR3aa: CASSIGAGGELFF

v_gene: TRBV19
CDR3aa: CASSISGTGETQYF